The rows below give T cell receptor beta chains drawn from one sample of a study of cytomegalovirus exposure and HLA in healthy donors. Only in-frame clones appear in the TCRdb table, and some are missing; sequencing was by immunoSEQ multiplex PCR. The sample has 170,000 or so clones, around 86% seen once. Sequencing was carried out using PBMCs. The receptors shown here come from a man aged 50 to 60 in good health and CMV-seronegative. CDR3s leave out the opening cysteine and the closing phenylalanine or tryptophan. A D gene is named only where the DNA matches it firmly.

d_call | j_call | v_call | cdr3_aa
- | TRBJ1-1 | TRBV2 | ARERSQALNTEAF
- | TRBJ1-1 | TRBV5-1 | ASSLWGLNTEAF
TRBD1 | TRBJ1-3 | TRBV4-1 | ASSQLPGTGGTRSGNTIY
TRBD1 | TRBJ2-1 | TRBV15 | ATSSNRGLDNEQF
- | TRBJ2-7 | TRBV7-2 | ASSFGGPDEQY
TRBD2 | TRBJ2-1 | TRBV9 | ASSGSGLGNEQF
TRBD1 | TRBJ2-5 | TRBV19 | ASSRDSFQETQY
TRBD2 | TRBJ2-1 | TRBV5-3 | ARTQIWGGRATSNEQF
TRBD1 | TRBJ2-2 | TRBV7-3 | ASSRQGAINTGELF
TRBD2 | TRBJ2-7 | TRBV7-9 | SSSPGVLAGVHEQY